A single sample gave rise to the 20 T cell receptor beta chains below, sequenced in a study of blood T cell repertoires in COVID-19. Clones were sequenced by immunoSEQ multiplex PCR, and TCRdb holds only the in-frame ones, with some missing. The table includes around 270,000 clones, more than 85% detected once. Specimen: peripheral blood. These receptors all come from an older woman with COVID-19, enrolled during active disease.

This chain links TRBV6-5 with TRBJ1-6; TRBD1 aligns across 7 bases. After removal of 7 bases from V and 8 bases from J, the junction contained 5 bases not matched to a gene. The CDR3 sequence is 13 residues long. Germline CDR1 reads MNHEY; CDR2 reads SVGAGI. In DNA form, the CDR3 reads TGTGCCAGCAAGGTCCAGGGGGATTCACCCCTCCACTTT. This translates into CASKVQGDSPLHF.

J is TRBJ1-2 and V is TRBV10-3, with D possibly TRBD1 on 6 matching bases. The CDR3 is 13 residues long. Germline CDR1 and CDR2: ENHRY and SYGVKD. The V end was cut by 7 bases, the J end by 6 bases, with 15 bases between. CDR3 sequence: CAIIAGVGDGYTF. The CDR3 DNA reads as TGTGCCATCATCGCAGGGGTTGGAGATGGCTACACCTTC.

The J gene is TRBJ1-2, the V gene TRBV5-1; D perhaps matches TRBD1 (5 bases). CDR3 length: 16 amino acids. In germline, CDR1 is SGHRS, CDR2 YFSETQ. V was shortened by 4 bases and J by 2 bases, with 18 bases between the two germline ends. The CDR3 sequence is CASSASVGQANYGYTF. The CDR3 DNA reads TGCGCCAGCAGCGCCTCGGTGGGGCAGGCAAACTATGGCTACACCTTC.

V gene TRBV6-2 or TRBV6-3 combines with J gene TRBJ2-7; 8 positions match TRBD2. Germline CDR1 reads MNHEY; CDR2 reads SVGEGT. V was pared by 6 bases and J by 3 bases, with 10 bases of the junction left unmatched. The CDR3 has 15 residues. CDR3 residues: CASSSPGRAFYEQYF. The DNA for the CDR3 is TGTGCCAGCAGCTCCCCCGGGAGGGCCTTCTACGAGCAGTACTTC.

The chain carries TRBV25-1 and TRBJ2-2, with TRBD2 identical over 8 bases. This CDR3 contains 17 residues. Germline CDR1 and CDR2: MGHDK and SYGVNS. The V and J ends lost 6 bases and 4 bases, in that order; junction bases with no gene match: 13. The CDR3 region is CASRRISGSGGTGELFF. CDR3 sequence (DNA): TGTGCCAGCAGACGAATTTCGGGCAGCGGGGGCACCGGGGAGCTGTTTTTT.

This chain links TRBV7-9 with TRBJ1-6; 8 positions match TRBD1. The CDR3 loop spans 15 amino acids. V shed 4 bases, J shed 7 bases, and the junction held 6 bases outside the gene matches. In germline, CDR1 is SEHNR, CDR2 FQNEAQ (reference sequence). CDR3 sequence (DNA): TGTGCCAGCAGCTCGCGGACAGGGACCAATTCACCCCTCCACTTT. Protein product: CASSSRTGTNSPLHF. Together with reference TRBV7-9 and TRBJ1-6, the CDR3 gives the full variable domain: DTGVSQNPRHKITKRGQNVTFRCDPISEHNRLYWYRQTLGQGPEFLTYFQNEAQLEKSRLLSDRFSAERPKGSFSTLEIQRTEQGDSAMYLCASSSRTGTNSPLHFGNGTRLTVT.

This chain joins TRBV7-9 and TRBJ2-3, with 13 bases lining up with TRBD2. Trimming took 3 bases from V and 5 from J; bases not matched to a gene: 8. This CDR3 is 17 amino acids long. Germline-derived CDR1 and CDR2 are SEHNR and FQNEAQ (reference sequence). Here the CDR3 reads CASSFTSGRAAGDTQYF. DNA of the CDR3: TGTGCCAGCAGCTTTACTAGCGGGAGGGCCGCGGGAGATACGCAGTATTTT.

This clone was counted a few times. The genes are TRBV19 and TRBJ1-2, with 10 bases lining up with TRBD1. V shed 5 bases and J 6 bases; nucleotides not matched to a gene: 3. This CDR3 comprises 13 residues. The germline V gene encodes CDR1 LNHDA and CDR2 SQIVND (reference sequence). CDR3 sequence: CASSFGTGDGYTF. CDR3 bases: TGTGCCAGTAGTTTTGGGACAGGGGATGGCTACACCTTC.

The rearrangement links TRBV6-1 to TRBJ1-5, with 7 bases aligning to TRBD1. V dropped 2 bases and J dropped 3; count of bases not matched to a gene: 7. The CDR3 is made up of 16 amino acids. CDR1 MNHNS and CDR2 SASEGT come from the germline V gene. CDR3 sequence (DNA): TGTGCCAGCAGTGAATTTTCAGGGGGAATCAATCAGCCCCAGCATTTT. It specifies CASSEFSGGINQPQHF.

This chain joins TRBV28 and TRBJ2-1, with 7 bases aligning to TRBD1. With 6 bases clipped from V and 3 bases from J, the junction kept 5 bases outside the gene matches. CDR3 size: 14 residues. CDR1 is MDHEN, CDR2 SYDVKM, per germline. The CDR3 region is CASRGSGGYNEQFF. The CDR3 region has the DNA TGTGCCAGCAGGGGATCAGGGGGCTACAATGAGCAGTTCTTC.

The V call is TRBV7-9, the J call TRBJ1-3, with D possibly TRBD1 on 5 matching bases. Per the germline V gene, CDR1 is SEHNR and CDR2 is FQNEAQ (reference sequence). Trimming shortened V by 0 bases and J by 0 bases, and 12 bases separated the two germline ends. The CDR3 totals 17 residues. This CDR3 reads CASSLAGSGHSGNTIYF. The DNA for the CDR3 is TGTGCCAGCAGCTTAGCCGGGTCAGGACACTCTGGAAACACCATATATTTT.

The CDR3 DNA reads TGTGCCAGCAGCTTAGGGGTGGAGGACACTGAAGCTTTCTTT. Translating gives CASSLGVEDTEAFF. The chain links TRBV7-9 to TRBJ1-1; D remains ambiguous. CDR3 length: 14 amino acids. The germline V gene has CDR1 SEHNR and CDR2 FQNEAQ (reference sequence). The ends were cut back, 1 base at V and 3 bases at J, with 9 bases in the middle.

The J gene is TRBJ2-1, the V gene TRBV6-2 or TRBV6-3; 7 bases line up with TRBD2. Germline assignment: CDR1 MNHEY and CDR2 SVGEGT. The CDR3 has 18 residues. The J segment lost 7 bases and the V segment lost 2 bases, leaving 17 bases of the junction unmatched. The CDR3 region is CASSYLPGSGTKNNEQFF. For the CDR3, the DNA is TGTGCCAGCAGTTACCTGCCGGGGAGCGGGACGAAGAATAATGAGCAGTTCTTC.

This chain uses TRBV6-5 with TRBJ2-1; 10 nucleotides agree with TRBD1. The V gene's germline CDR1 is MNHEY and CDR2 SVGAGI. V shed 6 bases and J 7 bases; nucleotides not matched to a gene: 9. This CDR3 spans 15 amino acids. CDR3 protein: CASSTTGGFGNEQFF. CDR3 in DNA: TGTGCCAGCAGCACGACAGGGGGCTTTGGGAATGAGCAGTTCTTC.

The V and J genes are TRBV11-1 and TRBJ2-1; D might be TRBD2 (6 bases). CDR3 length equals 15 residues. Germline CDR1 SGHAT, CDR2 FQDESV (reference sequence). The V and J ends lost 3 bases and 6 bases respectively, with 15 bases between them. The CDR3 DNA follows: TGTGCCAGCAGCTTGGGGGGTGTCTATGGCAATGAGCAGTTCTTC. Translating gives CASSLGGVYGNEQFF.

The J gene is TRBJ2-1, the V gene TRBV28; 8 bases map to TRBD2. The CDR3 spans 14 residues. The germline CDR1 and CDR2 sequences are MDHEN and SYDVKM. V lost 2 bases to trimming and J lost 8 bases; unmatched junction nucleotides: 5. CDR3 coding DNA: TGTGCCAGCAGTTTACTTGGGACTAGTGATGAGCAGTTCTTC. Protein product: CASSLLGTSDEQFF.

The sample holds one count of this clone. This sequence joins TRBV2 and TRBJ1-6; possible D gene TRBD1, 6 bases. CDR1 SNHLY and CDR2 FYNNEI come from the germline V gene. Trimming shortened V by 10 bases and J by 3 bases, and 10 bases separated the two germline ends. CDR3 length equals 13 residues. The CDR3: CAIRDNYNSPLHF. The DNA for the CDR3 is TGTGCCATCCGGGACAACTATAATTCACCCCTCCACTTT.

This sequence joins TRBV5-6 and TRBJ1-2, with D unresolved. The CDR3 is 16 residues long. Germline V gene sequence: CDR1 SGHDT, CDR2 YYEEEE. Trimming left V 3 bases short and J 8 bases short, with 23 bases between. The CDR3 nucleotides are TGTGCCAGCAGCTCCTCAGACTCCAACGACTTGAGCGGCTACACCTTC. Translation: CASSSSDSNDLSGYTF.

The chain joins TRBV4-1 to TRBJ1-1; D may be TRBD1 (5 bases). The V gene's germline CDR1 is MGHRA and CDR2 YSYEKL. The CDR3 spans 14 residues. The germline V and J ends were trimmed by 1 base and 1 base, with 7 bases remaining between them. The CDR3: CASSQVGGNTEAFF. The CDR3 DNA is TGCGCCAGCAGCCAAGTCGGGGGGAACACTGAAGCTTTCTTT.

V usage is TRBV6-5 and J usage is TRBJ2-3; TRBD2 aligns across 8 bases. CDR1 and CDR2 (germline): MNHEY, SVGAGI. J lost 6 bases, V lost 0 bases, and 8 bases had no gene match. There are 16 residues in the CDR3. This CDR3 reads CASSYSPGTSTDTQYF. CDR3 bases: TGTGCCAGCAGTTACTCGCCCGGGACTAGTACCGATACGCAGTATTTT.